The 9 T cell receptor beta chains reported below all come from one sample, sequenced in a study of blood T cell repertoires in COVID-19. Here immunoSEQ multiplex PCR was the method, and the copy in TCRdb shows in-frame clones only, minus some. Of around 230,000 clones in the sample, approximately 83% are singletons; the top ten hold around 25%. The source material was peripheral blood. These receptors were collected from a man between 40 and 49 years old with acute or convalescent COVID-19.

The chain recombines TRBV24-1 with TRBJ2-2; 7 bases are a match to TRBD1. J gave up 2 bases and V 3 bases, and 2 bases lay outside the gene matches. The CDR3 spans 15 residues. Germline values: CDR1 KGHDR, CDR2 SFDVKD. DNA for the CDR3: TGTGCCACCAGTGATACAGGGGCCAACACCGGGGAGCTGTTTTTT. Residues: CATSDTGANTGELFF.

V and J are TRBV5-1 and TRBJ2-2; 7 nucleotides align to TRBD1. J was trimmed by 4 bases and V by 0 bases; bases with no gene match: 6. The CDR3 spans 16 residues. The germline CDR1 and CDR2 sequences are SGHRS and YFSETQ. The CDR3 DNA follows: TGCGCCAGCAGCTTGGGGGTAGGGGGCGCCACCGGGGAGCTGTTTTTT. Amino acid sequence: CASSLGVGGATGELFF.

The chain recombines TRBV30 with TRBJ2-1; 8 bases are shared with TRBD2. Losses at the gene ends were 3 bases for V and 4 bases for J; bases not matched to a gene: 11. The CDR3 spans 16 residues. CDR1 and CDR2 (germline): GTSNPN, SVGIG (reference sequence). The CDR3 protein is CAWRPPGLGIYNEQFF. The CDR3 DNA reads TGTGCCTGGAGACCGCCGGGACTAGGGATATACAATGAGCAGTTCTTC.

This CDR3 is CASSQERQGATNNSPLHF. The CDR3, as DNA: TGTGCCAGCAGCCAAGAGCGTCAGGGGGCGACGAATAATTCACCCCTCCACTTT. The V and J genes are TRBV4-2 and TRBJ1-6; 8 bases match TRBD1. Germline V gene sequence: CDR1 LGHNA, CDR2 YNFKEQ. The CDR3 is made up of 18 amino acids. Germline trimming cut 0 bases from V and 5 bases from J; bases unmatched to any gene: 9.

The chain employs TRBV2 and TRBJ1-3; D may be TRBD1 (5 bases). The CDR3 contains 17 residues. Germline V gene lookup returns CDR1 SNHLY and CDR2 FYNNEI. V dropped 3 bases and J dropped 5 bases, with 20 bases sitting between them. This chain's CDR3 is CASSENAGRAYRNTIYF. CDR3 coding DNA: TGTGCCAGCAGTGAGAATGCCGGCAGGGCGTATAGAAACACCATATATTTT. The whole variable domain, filled in from reference TRBV2 and TRBJ1-3, reads EPEVTQTPSHQVTQMGQEVILRCVPISNHLYFYWYRQILGQKVEFLVSFYNNEISEKSEIFDDQFSVERPDGSNFTLKIRSTKLEDSAMYFCASSENAGRAYRNTIYFGEGSWLTVV.

This clone occurred once. The chain recombines TRBV6-5 with TRBJ1-2, with a possible D match to TRBD1 (6 bases). CDR1 and CDR2 (germline): MNHEY, SVGAGI. Between the trimmed V and J ends, which lost 5 bases and 4 bases, there was a span of 8 bases. This CDR3 has 12 residues. CDR3 sequence (DNA): TGTGCCAGCAGTCAGGGGATCTATGGCTACACCTTC. Protein sequence: CASSQGIYGYTF.

The gene calls are TRBV10-2 and TRBJ2-2; D is unresolved. CDR1 and CDR2 (germline): WSHSY, SAAADI. The CDR3 is 14 amino acids. Trimming pared 0 bases from V and 4 bases from J, leaving 6 bases between. The CDR3: CASSESAGTGELFF. CDR3 DNA: TGCGCCAGCAGTGAGTCGGCTGGCACCGGGGAGCTGTTTTTT.

The chain joins TRBV4-3 to TRBJ1-2, with TRBD1 matching over 9 bases. Looked up from germline, CDR1 is LGHNA and CDR2 is YSLEER. With V trimmed by 3 bases and J by 4 bases, 6 bases remained unmatched. The CDR3 totals 15 residues. CDR3 amino acids: CASSHQQGASYGYTF. The CDR3 nucleotides read TGCGCCAGCAGCCACCAACAGGGGGCCAGCTATGGCTACACCTTC.

The gene calls are TRBV4-1 and TRBJ2-3; 15 nucleotides align to TRBD2. The germline V gene encodes CDR1 MGHRA and CDR2 YSYEKL. The CDR3 is 16 residues long. The trim removed 1 base at V and 5 bases at J, leaving 1 base unmatched. The CDR3 DNA sequence: TGCGCCAGCAGCCAAGGGACTAGCGGGAGGGGAGATACGCAGTATTTT. It yields the protein CASSQGTSGRGDTQYF.